Listed below are T cell receptor beta chains from one sample, sequenced in a study of response to subunit inactivated influenza vaccine. TCRdb itself ran the RT-PCR reads through MiXCR, one entry per CDR3 protein. The top ten hold 10% to 15% of the sample, which has under 550,000 distinct CDR3 sequences, 7.6% seen once. The sequences come from PBMCs from blood, collected less than 30 months after vaccination. The receptors stem from a man in his fifties or sixties who received an inactivated influenza vaccine. The CDR3 runs from the conserved cysteine through the conserved F or W. The D gene is left open where the match is weak. Clone sizes are given selectively: once, few, many, or a class where the clone is expanded.

D,V,size,J,CDR3,DNA
TRBD1,TRBV6-1,.,TRBJ1-2,CASRRQGPSYGYTF,TGTGCCAGCAGGAGACAGGGCCCCTCCTATGGCTACACCTTC
.,TRBV5-4,few,TRBJ1-1,CASSSEGKVEAFF,TGTGCCAGCAGCTCGGAGGGTAAAGTTGAAGCTTTCTTT
.,TRBV29-1,many,TRBJ2-7,CSAIKGGYEQYF,TGCAGCGCAATAAAAGGGGGTTACGAGCAGTACTTC
.,TRBV6-1,few,TRBJ2-2,CASTQVPRGNRNTGELFF,TGTGCCAGCACCCAAGTTCCTCGGGGGAACCGGAACACCGGGGAGCTGTTTTTT
TRBD2,TRBV9,.,TRBJ2-1,CASSTRTSGSSYNEQFF,TGTGCCAGCAGCACTAGGACTAGCGGGAGCTCGTACAATGAGCAGTTCTTC
.,TRBV10-3,.,TRBJ2-1,CAVTGGGVEQFF,TGTGCCGTCACCGGTGGGGGCGTGGAGCAGTTCTTC
TRBD1,TRBV5-1,many,TRBJ2-1,CASKGDSHNNEQFF,TGCGCCAGCAAGGGGGACAGCCACAACAATGAGCAGTTCTTC
.,TRBV6-5,few,TRBJ2-1,CASSYELASSYNEQFF,TGTGCCAGCAGTTACGAGCTAGCATCGTCCTACAATGAGCAGTTCTTC
.,TRBV11-2,many,TRBJ1-1,CASSFFLGAGNTEAFF,TGTGCCAGCAGCTTTTTCTTGGGGGCCGGAAACACTGAAGCTTTCTTT
TRBD2,TRBV5-1,.,TRBJ2-7,CASSSGTMMSYEQYF,TGCGCCAGCAGTTCCGGGACTATGATGTCCTACGAGCAGTACTTC
.,TRBV20-1,.,TRBJ1-5,CSARDTANQPQHF,TGCAGTGCTAGAGATACAGCTAATCAGCCCCAGCATTTT
.,TRBV7-2,many,TRBJ2-1,CASSETPYNEQFF,TGTGCCAGCAGCGAGACCCCCTACAATGAGCAGTTCTTC
.,TRBV7-9,many,TRBJ1-1,CASSYPGRSTEAFF,TGTGCCAGCAGCTACCCGGGACGCAGCACTGAAGCTTTCTTT
TRBD1,TRBV6-2/TRBV6-3,few,TRBJ2-4,CASSYGTVKNIQYF,TGTGCCAGCAGTTACGGGACAGTAAAAAACATTCAGTACTTC
.,TRBV3-1,.,TRBJ2-7,CASCKQAPFTHEQYF,TGTGCCTCCTGCAAGCAGGCGCCTTTTACCCACGAGCAGTACTTC
.,TRBV28,many,TRBJ1-4,CASSPGAGLRKLFF,TGTGCCAGCAGCCCGGGGGCAGGGTTGAGAAAACTGTTTTTT
TRBD1,TRBV11-3,.,TRBJ2-7,CASSLSQQGMINEQYF,TGTGCCAGCAGCTTATCGCAACAGGGGATGATAAACGAGCAGTACTTC
.,TRBV5-1,few,TRBJ2-7,CASSGPNLAEQYF,TGCGCCAGCAGCGGACCAAACCTCGCCGAGCAGTACTTC
.,TRBV7-2,.,TRBJ2-3,CASSFSATLDTQYF,TGTGCCAGCAGCTTTTCGGCCACCTTAGATACGCAGTATTTT
TRBD1,TRBV24-1,.,TRBJ2-2,CATSLTGGKPGELFF,TGTGCCACCAGCCTGACAGGGGGCAAACCCGGGGAGCTGTTTTTT
.,TRBV4-3,many,TRBJ2-5,CASSQDQAPQETQYF,TGCGCCAGCAGCCAAGATCAGGCGCCCCAAGAGACCCAGTACTTC
TRBD2,TRBV18,many,TRBJ2-7,CASSPPGLATHEQYF,TGTGCCAGCTCACCTCCGGGACTAGCGACGCACGAGCAGTACTTC
.,TRBV6-5,many,TRBJ2-1,CASSYGWAGGTFEQFF,TGTGCCAGCAGTTACGGTTGGGCGGGCGGGACTTTTGAGCAGTTCTTC
.,TRBV28,.,TRBJ2-7,CASSSPTGANYRQYF,TGTGCCAGCAGTAGCCCTACAGGAGCCAACTATAGGCAGTACTTC
.,TRBV7-2,many,TRBJ2-3,CASSPMKSTDTQYF,TGTGCCAGCAGCCCCATGAAGAGCACAGATACGCAGTATTTT
.,TRBV27,many,TRBJ2-3,CASSRSGFSTDTQYF,TGTGCCAGCAGCCGATCTGGATTTAGCACAGATACGCAGTATTTT
.,TRBV10-3,few,TRBJ2-7,CAISEQSYEQYF,TGTGCCATCAGTGAACAGTCCTACGAGCAGTACTTC
TRBD1,TRBV7-8,many,TRBJ1-2,CASSLGGTAYGYTF,TGTGCCAGCAGCTTAGGCGGGACAGCCTATGGCTACACCTTC
.,TRBV27,many,TRBJ2-3,CASGDLPGTFLYF,TGTGCCAGCGGAGACCTCCCCGGGACTTTTCTATATTTT
.,TRBV4-2,few,TRBJ2-5,CASSQTGRVKRSQETQYF,TGTGCCAGCAGCCAGACAGGACGGGTGAAGCGGTCCCAAGAGACCCAGTACTTC
.,TRBV6-2/TRBV6-3,once,TRBJ2-1,CASSAGHLLWEQFF,TGTGCCAGCAGTGCGGGACACCTGCTTTGGGAGCAGTTCTTC
TRBD2,TRBV5-1,few,TRBJ2-7,CASSLLAGSTYEQYF,TGCGCCAGCAGCTTGTTAGCGGGGTCCACCTACGAGCAGTACTTC
.,TRBV12-3/TRBV12-4,.,TRBJ1-1,CASKVLEAATEAFF,TGTGCCAGCAAGGTTTTGGAAGCAGCCACTGAAGCTTTCTTT
.,TRBV7-9,.,TRBJ1-1,CASSFRGAEAFF,TGTGCCAGCAGCTTCCGAGGCGCTGAAGCTTTCTTT
.,TRBV15,many,TRBJ1-2,CATSGGHSRGYTF,TGTGCCACCAGCGGAGGACATTCTCGGGGCTACACCTTC
TRBD1,TRBV12-3/TRBV12-4,few,TRBJ1-2,CASSPRQGAYGYTF,TGTGCCAGCAGTCCAAGACAGGGGGCCTATGGCTACACCTTC
.,TRBV29-1,once,TRBJ2-3,CSVATGTSTDTQYF,TGCAGCGTTGCGACCGGGACCTCCACAGATACGCAGTATTTT
.,TRBV5-1,many,TRBJ2-7,CASSKWVESYEQYF,TGCGCCAGCAGCAAATGGGTTGAATCCTACGAGCAGTACTTC
.,TRBV9,many,TRBJ2-1,CASSAGFTEYNEQFF,TGTGCCAGCAGCGCGGGGTTCACAGAGTACAATGAGCAGTTCTTC
.,TRBV5-6,few,TRBJ1-2,CASSKRTVTNYGYTF,TGTGCCAGCAGCAAACGGACAGTAACTAACTATGGCTACACCTTC
.,TRBV28,.,TRBJ2-1,CAINYDEQFF,TGTGCCATCAATTACGATGAGCAGTTCTTC
TRBD2,TRBV9,.,TRBJ2-3,CASSEGGLAGTTDTQYF,TGTGCCAGCAGCGAGGGAGGGCTAGCGGGTACCACAGATACGCAGTATTTT
.,TRBV7-8,.,TRBJ2-3,CASSKRAPVDPTDTQYF,TGTGCCAGCAGCAAAAGGGCCCCGGTGGACCCCACAGATACGCAGTATTTT
.,TRBV2,few,TRBJ1-1,CASSDPGSTEAFF,TGTGCCAGCAGTGATCCGGGGAGCACTGAAGCTTTCTTT
.,TRBV3-1,few,TRBJ2-3,CASSLMGTMSGRTDTQYF,TGTGCCAGCAGCCTAATGGGGACAATGTCGGGGCGCACAGATACGCAGTATTTT
.,TRBV12-3/TRBV12-4,.,TRBJ1-1,CASSTMANTEAFF,TGTGCCAGCAGTACTATGGCGAACACTGAAGCTTTCTTT
.,TRBV20-1,.,TRBJ1-5,CSARGTVTGGQPQHF,TGCAGTGCTAGAGGGACAGTTACAGGAGGTCAGCCCCAGCATTTT
.,TRBV19,.,TRBJ1-3,CASSTRGGFSGNTIYF,TGTGCCAGTAGTACTCGAGGGGGATTCTCTGGAAACACCATATATTTT
.,TRBV10-3,few,TRBJ2-5,CAIMGSRYQETQYF,TGTGCCATCATGGGCAGCCGGTACCAAGAGACCCAGTACTTC
TRBD2,TRBV10-2,.,TRBJ2-1,CASSDMAQLAGGRGSYNEQFF,TGCGCCAGCAGTGATATGGCCCAACTAGCGGGGGGCCGGGGGTCCTACAATGAGCAGTTCTTC